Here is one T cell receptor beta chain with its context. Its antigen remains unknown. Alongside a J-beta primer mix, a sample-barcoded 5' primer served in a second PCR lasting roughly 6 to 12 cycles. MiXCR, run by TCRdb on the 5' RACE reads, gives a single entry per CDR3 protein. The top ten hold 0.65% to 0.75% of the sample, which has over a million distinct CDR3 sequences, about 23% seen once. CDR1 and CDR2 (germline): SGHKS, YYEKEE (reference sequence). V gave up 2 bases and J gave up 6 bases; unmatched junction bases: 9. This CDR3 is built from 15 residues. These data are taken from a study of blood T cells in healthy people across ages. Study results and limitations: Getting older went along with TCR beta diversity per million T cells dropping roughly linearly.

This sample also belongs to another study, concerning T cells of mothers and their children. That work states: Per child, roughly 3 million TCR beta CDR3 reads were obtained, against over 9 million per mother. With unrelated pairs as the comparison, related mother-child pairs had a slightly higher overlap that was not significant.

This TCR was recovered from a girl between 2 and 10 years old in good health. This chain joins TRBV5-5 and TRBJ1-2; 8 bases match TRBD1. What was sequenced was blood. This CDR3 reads CASSLRDRHPNGYTF. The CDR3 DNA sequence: TGTGCCAGCAGCTTACGGGACAGGCACCCCAATGGCTACACCTTC.